The 11 T cell receptor beta chains given below trace back to one sample, sequenced in a study of tumor-infiltrating lymphocytes in primary liver carcinoma. Bulk tissue was left unsorted, and RNA and DNA were co-extracted from around 18-30 mg of it. From around 0.5 ug of total RNA, TCR beta-specific cDNA was reverse-transcribed using a constant-region primer. Investigators got TCR beta libraries out of three nested multiplex PCR rounds, done with slightly modified ARM-PCR. The opening two PCR rounds, about 10 cycles each, paired TRBV1-TRBV30 forward primers with a C-beta reverse primer. TCRdb used MiXCR to reprocess the multiplex PCR reads, holding one entry per CDR3 protein. The sample lists roughly 48,000 distinct CDR3 sequences, 70% to 80% occurring once. Sequencing was carried out using liver tumor tissue from sampling region 3. As for subset: tumor region T3, left-lateral pole. All receptors derive from a man between 35 and 55 years old with primary liver carcinoma and hepatitis B virus infection.

Turning to this clonotype: A read error may be the cause here, since a much bigger clone is one base away. The chain employs TRBV7-9 and TRBJ2-1; no reliable D call. This CDR3 is 16 amino acids long. The germline V gene has CDR1 SEHNR and CDR2 FQNEAQ (reference sequence). The CDR3 is CARSSSGPQQWAEQFF. The CDR3 DNA sequence: TGTGCCAGGAGCTCTAGTGGGCCCCAGCAGTGGGCTGAGCAGTTCTTC.

This clonotype has at least ten counts. J is TRBJ1-3 and V is TRBV28; D may be TRBD1 (6 bases). Trimming cost V 1 base and J 0 bases, with 10 bases left between them. The CDR3 is made up of 16 amino acids. CDR1 and CDR2 (germline): MDHEN, SYDVKM. CDR3 DNA sequence: TGTGCCAGCAGTTTATTCCAGGGGCCCTCTGGAAACACCATATATTTT. It codes for CASSLFQGPSGNTIYF. The full variable domain, completed using reference TRBV28 and TRBJ1-3, is DVKVTQSSRYLVKRTGEKVFLECVQDMDHENMFWYRQDPGLGLRLIYFSYDVKMKEKGDIPEGYSVSREKKERFSLILESASTNQTSMYLCASSLFQGPSGNTIYFGEGSWLTVV.

This chain's CDR3 is CADSLDIGLATGEQFF. DNA of the CDR3: TGTGCCGACAGCTTGGATATCGGACTAGCCACGGGTGAGCAGTTCTTC. The chain employs TRBV11-2 and TRBJ2-1; TRBD2 matches 8 bases. Per germline, CDR1 SGHAT and CDR2 FQNNGV. CDR3 length: 16 residues. The trim removed 11 bases at V and 9 bases at J, leaving 21 bases unmatched.

Worth noting for this clonotype: A read error may produce the germline difference seen at one junction end. The rearrangement uses TRBV28 and TRBJ1-5, with 7 bases that match TRBD1. The CDR3 consists of 14 residues. The germline V gene has CDR1 MDHEN and CDR2 SYDVKM. The CDR3 DNA is TGTACCAGCGATCCGTCGGGACAGATACAGCCTCAGCTTTTT. Amino acids: CTSDPSGQIQPQLF.

Note on this clonotype: A junction end diverges from the germline sequence, so it may reflect a read error. The chain employs TRBV10-3 and TRBJ2-7, with 7 bases aligning to TRBD1. The CDR3 runs 18 residues. The germline gives CDR1 ENHRY, CDR2 SYGVKD. CDR3 in DNA: TGTGCCATCATTGAGATGACAGGGATGGTCCGCAATCCCTACGTGCAGTACTTC. As protein: CAIIEMTGMVRNPYVQYF.

On this clonotype itself: A read error may account for a junction end that differs from germline. The V and J genes are TRBV11-2 and TRBJ2-7, with TRBD1 as a possible D gene (6 bases). From germline, CDR1 is SGHAT and CDR2 FQNNGV. The CDR3 loop spans 14 amino acids. The CDR3 sequence: CASSTGSGVYERYF. Here the CDR3 DNA reads TGTGCCAGCAGCACCGGGTCAGGGGTCTACGAGCGGTACTTC.

This clonotype was observed a handful of times. One junction end does not reproduce the germline sequence, and a read error may be involved. The V and J genes are TRBV11-2 and TRBJ2-3; D may be TRBD2 (6 bases). Germline CDR1 is SGHAT and CDR2 is FQNNGV. This CDR3 is built from 14 residues. CDR3 loop: CAGGARDPADTQYF. CDR3 sequence (DNA): TGTGCAGGAGGGGCACGGGATCCCGCAGATACACAGTATTTT.

Comment on this clonotype: One end of the junction fails to match germline, which may point to a read error. The chain couples TRBV11-2 to TRBJ2-5, with D perhaps TRBD1 (6 bases). CDR3 length: 17 residues. Germline V gene sequence: CDR1 SGHAT, CDR2 FQNNGV. The CDR3 region has the DNA TGTGCCAGCAGCCTAGTCAGTGGGGGCAGCCGGCAAGAGTCCCAGTACTTC. This gives the protein CASSLVSGGSRQESQYF.

V usage is TRBV30 and J usage is TRBJ1-4; a weak D match, TRBD1 (6 bases). CDR3 length: 14 residues. V lost 7 bases and J 8 bases, leaving 20 bases between the germline ends. Germline V gives CDR1 GTSNPN, CDR2 SVGIG (reference sequence). CDR3 amino acids: CALTTSRGGEKLFF. The CDR3 DNA follows: TGTGCCTTGACTACCTCCAGGGGAGGGGAAAAACTGTTTTTT.

This clonotype was detected once. One end of the junction varies from germline; a read error may be responsible. V and J are TRBV6-5 and TRBJ2-7, with TRBD2 identical over 8 bases. This CDR3 spans 15 amino acids. The V gene's germline CDR1 is MNHEY and CDR2 SVGAGI. The DNA of the CDR3 is TGTGCCAGCAGTTACTCTAGCGGGGAACCCCACGAGCAATACTTC. Its protein is CASSYSSGEPHEQYF.

As for this clonotype: This likely comes from a read error, as the CDR3 has no conserved phenylalanine or tryptophan at its end. It is unclear where the CDR3 begins or ends on the DNA, so no DNA is shown, and the CDR3 is as TCRdb lists it. The V and J genes are TRBV11-2 and TRBJ2-1; no DNA check was done on the table's D call, TRBD2. The CDR3 spans 16 residues, counting both ends. The germline gives CDR1 SGHAT, CDR2 FQNNGV. CDR3: CASSLDIGPAMGEKFL.